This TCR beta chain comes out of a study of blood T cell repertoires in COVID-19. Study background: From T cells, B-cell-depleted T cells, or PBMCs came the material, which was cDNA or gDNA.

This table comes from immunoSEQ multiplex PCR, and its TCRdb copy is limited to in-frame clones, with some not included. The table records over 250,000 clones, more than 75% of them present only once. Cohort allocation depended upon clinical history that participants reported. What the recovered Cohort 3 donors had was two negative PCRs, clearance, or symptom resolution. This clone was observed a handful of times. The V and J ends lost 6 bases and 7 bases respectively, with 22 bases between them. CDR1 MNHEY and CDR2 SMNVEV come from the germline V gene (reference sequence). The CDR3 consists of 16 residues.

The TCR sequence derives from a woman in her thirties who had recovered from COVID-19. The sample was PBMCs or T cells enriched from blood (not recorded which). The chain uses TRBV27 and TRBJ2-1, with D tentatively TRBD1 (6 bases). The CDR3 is CASRYTRGTSTNEQFF. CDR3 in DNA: TGTGCCAGCAGGTACACAAGGGGGACCTCTACAAATGAGCAGTTCTTC.